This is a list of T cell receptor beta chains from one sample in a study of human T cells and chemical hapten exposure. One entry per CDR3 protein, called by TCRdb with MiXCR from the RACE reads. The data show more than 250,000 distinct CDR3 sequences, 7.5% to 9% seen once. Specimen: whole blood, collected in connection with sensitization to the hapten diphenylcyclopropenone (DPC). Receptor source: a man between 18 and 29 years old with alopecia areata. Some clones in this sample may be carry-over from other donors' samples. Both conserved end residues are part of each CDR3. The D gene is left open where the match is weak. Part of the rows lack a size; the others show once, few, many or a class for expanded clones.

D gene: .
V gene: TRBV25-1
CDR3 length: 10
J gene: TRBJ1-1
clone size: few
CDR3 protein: CASMGAEAFF
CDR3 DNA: TGTGCCAGCATGGGGGCAGAAGCTTTCTTT

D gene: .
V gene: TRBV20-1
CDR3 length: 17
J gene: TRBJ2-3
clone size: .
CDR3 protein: CSASRLFRVTSTDTQYF
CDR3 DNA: TGCAGTGCTAGTCGGTTGTTTCGGGTCACTAGCACAGATACGCAGTATTTT

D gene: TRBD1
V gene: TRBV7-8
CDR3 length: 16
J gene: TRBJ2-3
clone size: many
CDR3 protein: CASSWNDRASTDTQYF
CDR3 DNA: TGTGCCAGCAGCTGGAATGACAGGGCTAGCACAGATACGCAGTATTTT

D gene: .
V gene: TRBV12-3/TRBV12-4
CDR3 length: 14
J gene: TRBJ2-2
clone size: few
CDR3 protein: CASSRTSNTGELFF
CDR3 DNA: TGTGCCAGCTCCAGAACGTCGAACACCGGGGAGCTGTTTTTT

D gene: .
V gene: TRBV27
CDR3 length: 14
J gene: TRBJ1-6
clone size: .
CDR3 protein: CASRLGTSNSPLHF
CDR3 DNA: TGTGCCAGCAGACTCGGGACAAGCAATTCACCCCTCCACTTT

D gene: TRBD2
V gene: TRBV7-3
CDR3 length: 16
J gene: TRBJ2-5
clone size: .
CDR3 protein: CASSLRGTSGEETQYF
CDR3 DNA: TGTGCCAGCAGCTTAAGAGGGACTAGCGGTGAAGAGACCCAGTACTTC

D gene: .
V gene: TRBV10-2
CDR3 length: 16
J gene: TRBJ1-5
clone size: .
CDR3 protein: CASNTDGFLSNQPQHF
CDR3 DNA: TGCGCCAGCAACACGGACGGGTTTTTAAGCAATCAGCCCCAGCATTTT

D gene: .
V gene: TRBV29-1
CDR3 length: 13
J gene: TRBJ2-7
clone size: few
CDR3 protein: CSVEGATTYEQYF
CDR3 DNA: TGCAGCGTTGAGGGGGCAACCACCTACGAGCAGTACTTC

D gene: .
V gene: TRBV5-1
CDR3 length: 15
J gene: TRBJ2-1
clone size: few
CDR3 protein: CASSLGTQSRYEQFF
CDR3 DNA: TGCGCCAGCAGCTTGGGGACCCAGAGCAGGTATGAGCAGTTCTTC

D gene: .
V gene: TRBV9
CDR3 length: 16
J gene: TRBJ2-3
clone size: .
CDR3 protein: CASSVAYTGLPDTQYF
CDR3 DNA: TGTGCCAGCAGCGTAGCTTATACAGGGCTACCAGATACGCAGTATTTT

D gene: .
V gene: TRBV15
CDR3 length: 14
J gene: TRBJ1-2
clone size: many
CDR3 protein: CATSRGLEFYGYTF
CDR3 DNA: TGTGCCACCAGCAGAGGCCTGGAATTCTATGGCTACACCTTC

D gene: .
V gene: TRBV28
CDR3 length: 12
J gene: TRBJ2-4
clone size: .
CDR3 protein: CASRVGENIQYF
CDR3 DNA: TGTGCCAGCAGGGTAGGGGAAAACATTCAGTACTTC

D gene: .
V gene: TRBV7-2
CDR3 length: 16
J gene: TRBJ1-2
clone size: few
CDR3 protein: CASSLLAWGEFYGYTF
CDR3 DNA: TGTGCCAGCAGCTTATTAGCGTGGGGAGAATTCTATGGCTACACCTTC

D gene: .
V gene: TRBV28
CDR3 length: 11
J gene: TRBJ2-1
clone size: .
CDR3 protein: CASSLRAEQFF
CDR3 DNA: TGTGCCAGCAGTTTACGGGCCGAGCAGTTCTTC

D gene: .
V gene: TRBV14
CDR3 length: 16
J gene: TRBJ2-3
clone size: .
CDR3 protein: CASSRTGPTSTDTQYF
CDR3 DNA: TGTGCCAGCAGCCGTACAGGGCCAACTAGCACAGATACGCAGTATTTT

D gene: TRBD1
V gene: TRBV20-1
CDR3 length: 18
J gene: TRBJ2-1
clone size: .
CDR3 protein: CSARDGNPWTGSLNEQFF
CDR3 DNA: TGCAGTGCTAGAGATGGGAACCCCTGGACAGGGTCTCTAAATGAGCAGTTCTTC

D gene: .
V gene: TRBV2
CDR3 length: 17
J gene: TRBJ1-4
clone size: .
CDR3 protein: CASRRVLQGNKKEKLFF
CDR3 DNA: TGTGCCAGCAGGAGGGTGCTACAGGGTAATAAAAAGGAAAAACTGTTTTTT

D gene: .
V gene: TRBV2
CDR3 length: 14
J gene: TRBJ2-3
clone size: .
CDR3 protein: CASSDPPEADTQYF
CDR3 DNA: TGTGCCAGCAGTGACCCTCCGGAGGCAGATACGCAGTATTTT

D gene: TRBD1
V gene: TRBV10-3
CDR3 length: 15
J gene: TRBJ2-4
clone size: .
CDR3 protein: CAISESGQGGNIQYF
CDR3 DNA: TGTGCCATCAGTGAGTCGGGACAGGGAGGGAACATTCAGTACTTC

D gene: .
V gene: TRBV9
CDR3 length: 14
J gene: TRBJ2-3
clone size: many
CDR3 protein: CASSVKISTDTQYF
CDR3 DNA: TGTGCCAGCAGCGTAAAAATTTCCACAGATACGCAGTATTTT

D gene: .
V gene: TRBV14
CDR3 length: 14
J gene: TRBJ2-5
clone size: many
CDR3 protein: CASSQGARSETQYF
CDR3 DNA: TGTGCCAGCAGCCAAGGGGCCCGGAGCGAGACCCAGTACTTC

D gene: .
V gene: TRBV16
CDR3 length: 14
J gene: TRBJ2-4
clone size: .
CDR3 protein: CASSQPSSKNIQYF
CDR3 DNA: TGTGCCAGCAGCCAACCCTCGAGCAAAAACATTCAGTACTTC

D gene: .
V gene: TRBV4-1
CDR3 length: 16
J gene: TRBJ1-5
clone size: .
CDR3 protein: CASSQEGRSGNQPQHF
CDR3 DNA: TGCGCCAGCAGCCAAGAGGGGCGTAGTGGCAATCAGCCCCAGCATTTT

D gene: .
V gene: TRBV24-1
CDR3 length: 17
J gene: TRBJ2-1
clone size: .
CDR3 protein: CATSEVHRDGSYNEQFF
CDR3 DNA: TGTGCCACCAGTGAGGTCCACCGGGACGGCTCCTACAATGAGCAGTTCTTC

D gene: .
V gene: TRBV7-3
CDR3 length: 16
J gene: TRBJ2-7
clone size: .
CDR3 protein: CASSLTAADYPYEQYF
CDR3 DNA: TGTGCCAGCAGCTTAACGGCGGCGGACTACCCCTACGAGCAGTACTTC

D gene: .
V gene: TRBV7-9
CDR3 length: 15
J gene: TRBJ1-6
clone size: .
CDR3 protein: CASSPASSYNSPLHF
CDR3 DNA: TGTGCCAGCAGCCCCGCGAGCTCCTATAATTCACCCCTCCACTTT

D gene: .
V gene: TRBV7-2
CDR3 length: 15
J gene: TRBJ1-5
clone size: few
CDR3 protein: CASSRSGNGNQPQHF
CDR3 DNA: TGTGCCAGCAGCCGATCAGGAAACGGCAATCAGCCCCAGCATTTT

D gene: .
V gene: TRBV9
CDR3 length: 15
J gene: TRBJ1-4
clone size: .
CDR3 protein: CASSVATGISEKLFF
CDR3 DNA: TGTGCCAGCAGCGTAGCTACGGGGATCTCTGAAAAACTGTTTTTT

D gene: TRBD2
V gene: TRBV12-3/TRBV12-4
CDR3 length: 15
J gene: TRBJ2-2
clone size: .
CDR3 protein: CASSSTSVNTGELFF
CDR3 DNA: TGTGCCAGCAGTTCGACTAGCGTCAACACCGGGGAGCTGTTTTTT

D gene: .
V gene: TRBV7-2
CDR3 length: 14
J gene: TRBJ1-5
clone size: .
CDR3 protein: CASSPGLLNQPQHF
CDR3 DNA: TGTGCCAGCAGCCCCGGACTGCTCAATCAGCCCCAGCATTTT

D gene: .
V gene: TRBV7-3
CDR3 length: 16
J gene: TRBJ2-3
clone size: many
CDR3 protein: CASSLGGDLNTDTQYF
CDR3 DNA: TGTGCCAGCAGCTTAGGTGGCGACCTAAACACAGATACGCAGTATTTT

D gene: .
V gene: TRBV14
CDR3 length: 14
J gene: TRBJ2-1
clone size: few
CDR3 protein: CASSQETLDNEQFF
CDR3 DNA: TGTGCCAGCAGCCAAGAGACCCTAGACAATGAGCAGTTCTTC

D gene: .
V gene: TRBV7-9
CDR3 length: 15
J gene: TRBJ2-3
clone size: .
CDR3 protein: CASSRPTGFSDTQYF
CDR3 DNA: TGTGCCAGCAGCCGGCCTACAGGGTTCTCAGATACGCAGTATTTT

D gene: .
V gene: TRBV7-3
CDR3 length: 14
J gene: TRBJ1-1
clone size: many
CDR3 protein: CASSHGQGNTEAFF
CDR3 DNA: TGTGCCAGCAGCCACGGGCAGGGGAACACTGAAGCTTTCTTT

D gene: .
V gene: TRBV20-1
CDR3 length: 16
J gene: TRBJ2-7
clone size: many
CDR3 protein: CSARDLATNLNYEQYF
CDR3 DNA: TGCAGTGCTAGAGATTTGGCAACTAATTTGAACTACGAGCAGTACTTC

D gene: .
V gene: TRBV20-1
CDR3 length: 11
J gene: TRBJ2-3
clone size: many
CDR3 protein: CSARYGNTQYF
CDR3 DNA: TGCAGTGCTAGATACGGTAATACGCAGTATTTT

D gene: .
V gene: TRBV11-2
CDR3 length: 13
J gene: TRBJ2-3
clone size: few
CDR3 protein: CASRSPGTDTQYF
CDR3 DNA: TGTGCCAGCAGATCCCCGGGGACCGATACGCAGTATTTT

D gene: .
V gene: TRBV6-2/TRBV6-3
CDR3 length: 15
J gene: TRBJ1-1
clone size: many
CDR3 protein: CASSQQVKVATEAFF
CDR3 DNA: TGTGCCAGCAGCCAACAGGTAAAAGTGGCCACTGAAGCTTTCTTT

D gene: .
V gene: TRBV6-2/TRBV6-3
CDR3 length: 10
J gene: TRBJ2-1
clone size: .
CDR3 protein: CASSENEQFF
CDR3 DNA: TGTGCCAGCAGTGAAAATGAGCAGTTCTTC

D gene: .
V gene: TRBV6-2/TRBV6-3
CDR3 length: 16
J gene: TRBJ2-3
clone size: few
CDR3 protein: CASRHRPRSSTDTQYF
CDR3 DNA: TGTGCCAGCAGGCACCGACCTCGTAGTAGCACAGATACGCAGTATTTT

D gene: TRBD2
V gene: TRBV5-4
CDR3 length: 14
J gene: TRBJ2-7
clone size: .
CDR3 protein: CASSHGLAENEQYF
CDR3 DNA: TGTGCCAGCAGCCACGGACTAGCGGAGAACGAGCAGTACTTC

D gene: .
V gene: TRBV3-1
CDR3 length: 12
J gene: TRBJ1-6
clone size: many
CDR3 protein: CASSQAVSPLHF
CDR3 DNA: TGTGCCAGCAGCCAAGCAGTTTCACCCCTCCACTTT

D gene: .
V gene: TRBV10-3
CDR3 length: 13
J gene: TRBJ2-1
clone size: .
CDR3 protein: CAISESRRNEQFF
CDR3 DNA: TGTGCCATCAGTGAGTCTAGAAGGAATGAGCAGTTCTTC

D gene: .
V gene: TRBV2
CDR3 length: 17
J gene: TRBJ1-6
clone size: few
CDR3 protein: CASSDFLVGRTNSPLHF
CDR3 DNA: TGTGCCAGCAGTGACTTTTTGGTTGGTAGAACCAATTCACCCCTCCACTTT

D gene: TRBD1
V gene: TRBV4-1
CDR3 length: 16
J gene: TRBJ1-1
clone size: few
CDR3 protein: CASSPWTGGMGTEAFF
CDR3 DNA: TGCGCCAGCAGCCCATGGACAGGGGGCATGGGAACTGAAGCTTTCTTT

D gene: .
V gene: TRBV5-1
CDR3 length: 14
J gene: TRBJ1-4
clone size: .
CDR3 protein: CASSLRGAEEKLFF
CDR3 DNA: TGCGCCAGCAGCCTCCGGGGGGCTGAGGAAAAACTGTTTTTT

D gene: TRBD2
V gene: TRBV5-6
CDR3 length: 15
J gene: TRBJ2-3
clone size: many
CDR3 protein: CASSFYGGAQDTQYF
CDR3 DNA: TGTGCCAGCAGCTTCTACGGGGGGGCCCAAGATACGCAGTATTTT

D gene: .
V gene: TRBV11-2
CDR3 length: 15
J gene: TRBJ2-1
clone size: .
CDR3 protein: CASSPTWGSYNEQFF
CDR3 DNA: TGTGCCAGCAGCCCGACCTGGGGGTCCTACAATGAGCAGTTCTTC